This T cell receptor beta chain is drawn from a study of blood T cell repertoires in COVID-19 (dated by TCRdb to the early 2020s). Regarding the study in general: Collaborator samples came from the United States, Italy and Spain and covered acute and convalescent phases of COVID-19. The prospective study material was composed of cDNA or gDNA derived from T cells, B-cell-depleted T cells, or PBMCs. The repertoires were released in a freely available public database intended as a resource for research on the immune response to SARS-CoV-2. Samples were obtained from the ongoing ImmuneRACE study (first 160 participants) and from 950 to 1,500 subjects provided by 6 global collaborators. HLA class I and class II types, where available, came from metadata supplied by the sample provider rather than from assay-based typing. A de-identified subject ID, COVID-19 status, age in years and sex were almost always included in the sample metadata. The dataset comprised deeply sampled blood TCRbeta repertoires from subjects exposed to, actively infected with, or recovered from COVID-19.

Whole blood was collected in K2EDTA tubes by collaborating institutions according to the institutions' own protocols. Collaborator samples were shipped for TCRbeta analysis as frozen whole blood, isolated PBMCs, or DNA extracted from either sample type. Note on this clone: Its cognate antigen has yet to be identified. One base away there is no much larger clone; base qualities are not given.

The immunoSEQ Assay, a bias-controlled multiplex PCR, was used to amplify TCRbeta CDR3 regions from genomic DNA. Regarding the original processing steps: The number of nucleated cells in each sample was estimated from the amplification of reference gene primers within the assay. To quantify the absolute abundance of each unique TCRbeta CDR3 rearrangement, sequence reads were collapsed and filtered. For each sample, productive Simpson clonality was calculated as the square root of Simpson's diversity index across productive rearrangements. In TCRdb, the immuneACCESS table is reduced to in-frame sequences with V and J assigned. These tables do not hold every clone; where another copy was compared, an unresolved V gene accounts for under half, and the others remain unexplained. The V and J calls and the clone size are those of that table, but D and trimming were determined from the DNA. This sample is represented by about 210,000 clones; 70% to 90% of them were singletons. Around 5% of the sample lies in the top ten.

V trim: 0 bases; J trim: 3 bases; unmatched bases: 4. CDR1 and CDR2, looked up from the germline V gene, are LGHNA and YSLEER. The CDR3, cysteine through phenylalanine, is 16 amino acids long. The DNA shown is the 48-base CDR3, in frame from base 1. The research as a whole found: The quantity of clinical and demographic metadata differed by source and by participant and was supplied without curation.

The sequenced sample consisted of peripheral blood. The origin of this receptor is a woman of 80 years or more with acute or convalescent COVID-19. The rearranged chain carries TRBV4-3 and TRBJ2-1; TRBD2 fits 8 bases in the junction. Here is the DNA: TGCGCCAGCAGCCAAGAACCGGGAGGGATCTACAATGAGCAGTTCTTC. This is translated as CASSQEPGGIYNEQFF.